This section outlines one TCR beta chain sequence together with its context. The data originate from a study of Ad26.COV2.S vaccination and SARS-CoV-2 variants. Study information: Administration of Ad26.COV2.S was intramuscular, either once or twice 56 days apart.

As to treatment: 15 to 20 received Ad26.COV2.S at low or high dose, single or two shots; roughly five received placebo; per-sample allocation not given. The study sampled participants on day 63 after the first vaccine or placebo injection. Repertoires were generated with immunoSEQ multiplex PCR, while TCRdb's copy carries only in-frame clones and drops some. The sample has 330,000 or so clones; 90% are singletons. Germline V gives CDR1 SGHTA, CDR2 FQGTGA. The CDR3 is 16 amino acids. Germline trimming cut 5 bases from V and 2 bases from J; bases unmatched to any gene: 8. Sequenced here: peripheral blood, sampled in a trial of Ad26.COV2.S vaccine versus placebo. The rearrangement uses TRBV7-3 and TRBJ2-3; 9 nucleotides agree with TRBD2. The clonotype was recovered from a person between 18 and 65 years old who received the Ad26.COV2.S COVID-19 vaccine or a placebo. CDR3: CASSRGSSGTTDTQYF. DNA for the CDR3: TGTGCCAGCAGCCGGGGGTCTAGCGGGACCACAGATACGCAGTATTTT.